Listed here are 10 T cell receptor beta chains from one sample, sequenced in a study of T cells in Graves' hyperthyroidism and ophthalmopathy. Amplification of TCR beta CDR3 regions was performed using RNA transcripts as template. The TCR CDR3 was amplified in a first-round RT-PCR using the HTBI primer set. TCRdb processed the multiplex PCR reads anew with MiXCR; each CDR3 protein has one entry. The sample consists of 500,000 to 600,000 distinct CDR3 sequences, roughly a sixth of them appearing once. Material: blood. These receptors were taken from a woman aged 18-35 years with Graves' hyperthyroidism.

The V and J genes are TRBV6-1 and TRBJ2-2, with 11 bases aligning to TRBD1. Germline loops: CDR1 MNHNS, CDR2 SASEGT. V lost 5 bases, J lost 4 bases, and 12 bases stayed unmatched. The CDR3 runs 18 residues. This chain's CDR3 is CASSPLHAGTGGTGELFF. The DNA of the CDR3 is TGTGCCAGCAGTCCTCTTCACGCCGGGACAGGGGGCACCGGGGAGCTGTTTTTT.

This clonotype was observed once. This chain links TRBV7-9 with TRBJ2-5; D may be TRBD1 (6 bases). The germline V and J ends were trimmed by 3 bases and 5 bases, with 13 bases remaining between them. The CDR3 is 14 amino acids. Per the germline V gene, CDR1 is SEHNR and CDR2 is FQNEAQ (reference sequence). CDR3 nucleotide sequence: TGTGCCAGCAGCTTTCAGGGGCAGGGGGAGACCCAGTACTTC. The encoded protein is CASSFQGQGETQYF.

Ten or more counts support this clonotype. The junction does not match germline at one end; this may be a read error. The CDR3 loop reads CASSLVGSAAPRDF. DNA for the CDR3: TGTGCCAGCAGCTTAGTGGGGTCTGCCGCTCCCCGGGATTTT. The rearrangement uses TRBV11-2 and TRBJ1-3, with D unresolved. The CDR3 runs to 14 residues. The germline V gene has CDR1 SGHAT and CDR2 FQNNGV.

CDR3 nucleotides: TGTGCCAGCAGTTACGCCGGGACTTACTGCAATGAGCAGTTCTTC. As protein: CASSYAGTYCNEQFF. This sequence joins TRBV6-6 and TRBJ2-1; tentatively, D is TRBD2 (6 bases). With 2 bases removed from V and 6 bases from J, the gap between germline ends came to 14 bases. The CDR3 length is 15 residues. CDR1 is MNHNY, CDR2 SVGAGI, per germline (reference sequence).

CDR3 sequence: CATRAGGQETQYF. CDR3 DNA sequence: TGTGCCACCAGAGCGGGGGGGCAAGAGACCCAGTACTTC. The chain joins TRBV6-1 to TRBJ2-5; 10 positions agree with TRBD2. Germline loops: CDR1 MNHNS, CDR2 SASEGT. Trimming removed 10 bases from V and 2 bases from J; junction bases left unmatched: 4. This CDR3 is 13 amino acids long.

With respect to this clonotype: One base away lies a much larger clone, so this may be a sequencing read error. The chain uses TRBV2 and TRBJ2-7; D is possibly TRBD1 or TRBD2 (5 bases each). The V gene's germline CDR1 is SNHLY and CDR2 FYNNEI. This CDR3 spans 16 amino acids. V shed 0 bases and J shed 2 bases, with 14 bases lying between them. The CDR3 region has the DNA TGTGCCAGCAGTGAAGCCCCGCCGGGACCAACCTACGAGCAGTACTTC. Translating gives CASSEAPPGPTYEQYF.

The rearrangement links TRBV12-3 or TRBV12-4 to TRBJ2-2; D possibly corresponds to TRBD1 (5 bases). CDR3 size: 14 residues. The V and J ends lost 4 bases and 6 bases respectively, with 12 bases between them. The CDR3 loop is CASSWSAGSGELFF. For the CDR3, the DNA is TGTGCCAGCAGTTGGTCCGCAGGGTCCGGGGAGCTGTTTTTT.

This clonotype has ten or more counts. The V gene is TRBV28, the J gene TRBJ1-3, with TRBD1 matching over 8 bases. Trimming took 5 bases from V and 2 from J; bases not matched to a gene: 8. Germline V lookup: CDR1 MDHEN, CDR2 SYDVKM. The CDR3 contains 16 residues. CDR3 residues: CASSPNSGGAGNTIYF. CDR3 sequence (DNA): TGTGCCAGCAGTCCCAACTCAGGGGGCGCTGGAAACACCATATATTTT.

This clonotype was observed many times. CDR3 residues: CASSPGGQFQPQHF. As DNA, the CDR3 is TGTGCCAGCAGCCCCGGTGGCCAGTTTCAGCCCCAGCATTTT. The J gene is TRBJ1-5, the V gene TRBV7-8, with D unresolved. CDR3 length: 14 amino acids. Per germline, CDR1 SGHVS and CDR2 FQNEAQ. Trimming took 5 bases from V and 6 from J, leaving 14 bases between them.

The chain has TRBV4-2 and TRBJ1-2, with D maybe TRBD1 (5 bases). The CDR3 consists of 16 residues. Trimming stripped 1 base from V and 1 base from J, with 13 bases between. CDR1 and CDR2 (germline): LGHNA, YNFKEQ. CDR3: CASSQAMQGYNYGYTF. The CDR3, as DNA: TGTGCCAGCAGCCAAGCCATGCAGGGCTATAACTATGGCTACACCTTC.